The rows below give T cell receptor beta chains drawn from one sample of a study of T cell repertoires in cytomegalovirus infection. TCRdb ran MiXCR on the reads and lists one entry per CDR3 protein. The sample includes around 260,000 distinct CDR3 sequences, roughly 23% seen only once; the top ten take around 13%. Sequenced input: PBMCs. The receptors here all came from a human donor in good health (CMV status not recorded). Some clones in this sample may be carry-over from other donors' samples. CDR3s include the opening cysteine and the closing phenylalanine or tryptophan. A D gene is named only where the DNA matches it firmly. Only part of the rows carry a size: once, few, many, or a class if the clone is expanded.

few	.	TRBV7-2	TRBJ1-4	TGTGCCAGCAGCACTGACTTGGGACGAAAAGGGGAAAAACTGTTTTTT	CASSTDLGRKGEKLFF
.	.	TRBV2	TRBJ2-2	TGTGCCAGCAGTGACTCTGGCAGGGTAAAGAGCGGGGAGCTGTTTTTT	CASSDSGRVKSGELFF
.	.	TRBV5-4	TRBJ1-2	TGTGCCAGCAGCTTGGAAACAGAGAACTATGGCTACACCTTC	CASSLETENYGYTF
many	.	TRBV7-8	TRBJ2-1	TGTGCCAGCGACGTGGGGGGCTCCTACAGTGAGCAGTTCTTC	CASDVGGSYSEQFF
.	.	TRBV7-2	TRBJ1-6	TGTGCCAGCAGCTTAGGGCAGTTTGATTATAATTCACCCCTCCACTTT	CASSLGQFDYNSPLHF
few	TRBD2	TRBV7-6	TRBJ2-6	TGTGCCAGCAGCTCTCCAAAACTAACTAGCGGGGGGATCTCTGGGGCCAACGTCCTGACTTTC	CASSSPKLTSGGISGANVLTF
few	TRBD1	TRBV28	TRBJ2-1	TGTGCCAGCAGGGCCGGGACAGGGACGTACAATGAGCAGTTCTTC	CASRAGTGTYNEQFF
.	.	TRBV25-1	TRBJ1-3	TGTGCCAGCAGTGAAGCAGGGTTCGCTGGAAACACCATATATTTT	CASSEAGFAGNTIYF
few	.	TRBV9	TRBJ1-1	TGTGCCAGCAGCGTAGGCTCGAACACTGAAGCTTTCTTT	CASSVGSNTEAFF
many	TRBD1	TRBV14	TRBJ2-5	TGTGCCAGCAGCCCAAGCAGGGACAGGGCTGTGGAGACCCAGTACTTC	CASSPSRDRAVETQYF
.	.	TRBV10-3	TRBJ2-2	TGTGCCACCAGCCCGGGAACCACCGGGGAGCTGTTTTTT	CATSPGTTGELFF
.	TRBD1	TRBV28	TRBJ2-1	TGTGCCAGCAGTTTAGACGCGACAGGGGGTTTTGACAATGAGCAGTTCTTC	CASSLDATGGFDNEQFF
.	.	TRBV5-4	TRBJ1-3	TGTGCCAGCAGTGGACAGCTTGGAAACACCATATATTTT	CASSGQLGNTIYF
.	.	TRBV29-1	TRBJ1-2	TGCAGCGTCTCCGGAGGGGGATCCTATGGCTACACCTTC	CSVSGGGSYGYTF
few	.	TRBV25-1	TRBJ2-5	TGTGCCAGCAGTGTACGCCCGGGGTTTGGCCAAGAGACCCAGTACTTC	CASSVRPGFGQETQYF
few	.	TRBV7-7	TRBJ2-2	TGTGCCAGCAAAATGACGAACACCGGGGAGCTGTTTTTT	CASKMTNTGELFF
.	.	TRBV20-1	TRBJ2-7	TGCAGTGCCCCCAGTCGCTACTACGAGCAGTACTTC	CSAPSRYYEQYF
few	TRBD2	TRBV7-2	TRBJ2-5	TGTGCCAGCAGCCAAAGACTAGCGGAAGAGACCCAGTACTTC	CASSQRLAEETQYF